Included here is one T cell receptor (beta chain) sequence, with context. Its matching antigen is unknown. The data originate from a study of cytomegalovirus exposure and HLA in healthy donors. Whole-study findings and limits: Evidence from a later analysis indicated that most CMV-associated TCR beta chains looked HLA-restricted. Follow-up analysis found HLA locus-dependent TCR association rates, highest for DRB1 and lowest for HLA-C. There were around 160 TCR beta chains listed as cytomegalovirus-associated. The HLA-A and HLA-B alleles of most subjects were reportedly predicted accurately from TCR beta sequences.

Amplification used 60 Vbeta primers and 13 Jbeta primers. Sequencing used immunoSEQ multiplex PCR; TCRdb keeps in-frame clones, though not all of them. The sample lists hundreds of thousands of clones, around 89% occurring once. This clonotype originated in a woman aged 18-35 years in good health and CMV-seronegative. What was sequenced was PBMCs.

CDR3 sequence: CASSHGTTNYGYTF. DNA of the CDR3: TGTGCCAGCAGCCACGGGACTACTAACTATGGCTACACCTTC. V gene TRBV5-4 combines with J gene TRBJ1-2, with D possibly matching TRBD1 (5 bases). The V gene lost 4 bases and the J gene lost 0 bases, with 10 bases spanning the gap. Germline V lookup: CDR1 SGHNT, CDR2 YYREEE (reference sequence). This CDR3 region has 14 residues.